The 2 T cell receptor beta chains given below trace back to one sample, sequenced in a study of OX40 agonist ivuxolimab in advanced cancers. The data were produced by immunoSEQ multiplex PCR, yet TCRdb's version contains in-frame clones alone and is incomplete. The sample shows about 93,000 clones, approximately 94% of them seen only once. This material consisted of CD4+ or CD8+ T cells sorted from blood, taken in a trial of the OX40 agonist ivuxolimab. The receptor set was obtained from an adult with an advanced solid tumor such as melanoma, head and neck, liver or kidney cancer.

The chain recombines TRBV19 with TRBJ2-7, with 7 positions matching TRBD1. This CDR3 is 14 amino acids long. The V segment lost 4 bases and the J segment 4 bases; nucleotides outside the gene matches: 7. The germline V gene encodes CDR1 LNHDA and CDR2 SQIVND (reference sequence). The CDR3 loop reads CASSTGTARYEQYF. The DNA for the CDR3 is TGTGCCAGTAGTACCGGGACAGCGAGATACGAGCAGTACTTC.

The V call is TRBV5-8, the J call TRBJ1-3; D is uncertain. Germline V gene sequence: CDR1 SGHTS, CDR2 YDEGEE. The V gene lost 4 bases and the J gene lost 4 bases, with 15 bases spanning the gap. CDR3 length: 15 residues. The CDR3 DNA reads as TGTGCCAGCAGCGAAAGCTTGGGGTCCGGAAACACCATATATTTT. As protein: CASSESLGSGNTIYF.